These 25 T cell receptor beta chains originate from one sample sequenced in a study of tumor-infiltrating lymphocytes in oesophageal squamous cell carcinoma. TCRdb ran MiXCR on the reads and lists one entry per CDR3 protein. The table includes 12,000 or so distinct CDR3 sequences, 50% to 60% detected once. The sequencing sample was made of blood. The receptors stem from a female donor with esophageal squamous cell carcinoma.

This clonotype was found a few times. The chain has TRBV7-3 and TRBJ2-1; TRBD1 might be the D (5 bases). Germline V gene lookup returns CDR1 SGHTA and CDR2 FQGTGA. The CDR3 is 14 residues long. Trimming shortened V by 4 bases and J by 5 bases, and 12 bases separated the two germline ends. CDR3 in DNA: TGTGCCAGCAGCTGGGGCGGACCAAACAATGAGCAGTTCTTC. Residues: CASSWGGPNNEQFF.

This clonotype was seen many times. The chain links TRBV14 to TRBJ2-7, with D unresolved. Per germline, CDR1 SGHDN and CDR2 FVKESK. The CDR3 is 14 amino acids. V was cut by 4 bases and J by 0 bases, with 10 bases left in between. The CDR3, as DNA: TGTGCCAGCAGCCCCGCCTCCTTCTCCTACGAGCAGTACTTC. This translates into CASSPASFSYEQYF.

The J gene is TRBJ2-1, the V gene TRBV10-3; a possible D gene is TRBD2 (5 bases). V lost 3 bases and J 8 bases, leaving 17 bases between the germline ends. The CDR3 length is 15 residues. The germline gives CDR1 ENHRY, CDR2 SYGVKD. The chain's CDR3 is CAISEGLGETYEQFF. CDR3 bases: TGTGCCATCAGTGAAGGGCTCGGGGAGACATATGAGCAGTTCTTC.

Comments on this clonotype: Since the CDR3 does not end with the conserved phenylalanine or tryptophan, this likely comes from a read error. It is unclear where the CDR3 begins or ends on the DNA, so no DNA is shown, and the CDR3 is as TCRdb lists it. The CDR3 region is CASSLAGTGMFGYTFGS. The genes are TRBV6-1 and TRBJ2-3; the table names TRBD1, a call not compared with the DNA. Per germline, CDR1 MNHNS and CDR2 SASEGT. Both ends counted, the CDR3 spans 17 residues.

In its sample, this clonotype was seen many times. The chain carries TRBV5-4 and TRBJ2-5; D remains unclear. Per the germline V gene, CDR1 is SGHNT and CDR2 is YYREEE (reference sequence). V was cut by 0 bases and J by 4 bases, with 7 bases left in between. The CDR3 contains 13 residues. CDR3 coding DNA: TGTGCCAGCAGCTTGGTGCCGGGAGAGACCCAGTACTTC. This encodes CASSLVPGETQYF.

This chain links TRBV19 with TRBJ1-4; a possible D gene is TRBD1 (5 bases). Per germline, CDR1 LNHDA and CDR2 SQIVND (reference sequence). This CDR3 contains 13 residues. V was shortened by 7 bases and J by 4 bases, with 10 bases between the two germline ends. The CDR3 sequence: CASKRQLNEKLFF. Here the CDR3 DNA reads TGTGCCAGTAAAAGACAGCTTAATGAAAAACTGTTTTTT. Full variable domain (remainder filled in from reference TRBV19 and TRBJ1-4): DGGITQSPKYLFRKEGQNVTLSCEQNLNHDAMYWYRQDPGQGLRLIYYSQIVNDFQKGDIAEGYSVSREKKESFPLTVTSAQKNPTAFYLCASKRQLNEKLFFGSGTQLSVL.

The rearrangement joins TRBV7-9 to TRBJ2-1, with a weak D call TRBD1 (7 bases). This CDR3 comprises 16 residues. CDR1 is SEHNR, CDR2 FQNEAQ, per germline (reference sequence). V lost 0 bases, J lost 4 bases, and 13 bases lay in between. The CDR3 DNA sequence: TGTGCCAGCAGCTTAGCGCAGGGGGGTGAATACAATGAGCAGTTCTTC. Amino acid sequence: CASSLAQGGEYNEQFF.

J is TRBJ2-7 and V is TRBV6-6; TRBD1 matches at 7 bases. The germline V gene encodes CDR1 MNHNY and CDR2 SVGAGI (reference sequence). This CDR3 comprises 15 residues. The V gene end was trimmed by 6 bases and the J gene end by 2 bases; junction bases not matched to a gene: 10. In DNA, the CDR3 is TGTGCCAGCAGCCAGGGGGACAGTCCTACCTACGAGCAGTACTTC. Protein product: CASSQGDSPTYEQYF.

This clonotype was seen a single time. The genes are TRBV12-3 or TRBV12-4 and TRBJ2-2, with a tentative D call TRBD1 (5 bases). Trimming cost V 6 bases and J 7 bases, with 15 bases left between them. The CDR3 has 14 amino acids. The CDR3 DNA follows: TGTGCCAGCAGCAGGGCAGACTTAGACGGGGAGCTGTTTTTT. As protein: CASSRADLDGELFF.

The chain carries TRBV7-2 and TRBJ2-5; perhaps TRBD2 as D (5 bases). V lost 5 bases and J 5 bases, leaving 15 bases between the germline ends. There are 14 residues in the CDR3. CDR1 is SGHTA, CDR2 FQGNSA, per germline. CDR3 DNA sequence: TGTGCCAGCAGCCCGCCCCGGGGTAGCGAGACCCAGTACTTC. This sequence encodes CASSPPRGSETQYF.

The chain is built from TRBV15 and TRBJ2-5, with D possibly matching TRBD1 (5 bases). Germline V gene data show CDR1 as LNHNV and CDR2 as YYDKDF (reference sequence). This CDR3 has 14 residues. The ends were cut back, 7 bases at V and 0 bases at J, with 12 bases in the middle. This chain's CDR3 is CATTQLGHQETQYF. The CDR3 nucleotides are TGTGCCACCACTCAACTGGGGCACCAAGAGACCCAGTACTTC.

CDR3 bases: TGTGCCAGCAGCTTAGCGCCAGGTAGCTATAATGAGCAGTTCTTC. It codes for CASSLAPGSYNEQFF. The rearrangement uses TRBV7-6 and TRBJ2-5; D unclear. TRBJ2-1 matches the DNA end more closely, so the J call is doubtful. There are 15 residues in the CDR3. Germline loops: CDR1 SGHVS, CDR2 FNYEAQ.

J is TRBJ1-5 and V is TRBV7-2; D might be TRBD1 (5 bases). CDR1 is SGHTA, CDR2 FQGNSA, per germline. The CDR3 spans 15 residues. V gave up 3 bases and J gave up 8 bases, with 17 bases separating them. This chain's CDR3 is CASSLGPRYLEPQHF. In DNA form, the CDR3 reads TGTGCCAGCAGCTTGGGGCCCCGCTACTTAGAGCCCCAGCATTTT.

This clonotype was counted ten times or more. The rearrangement joins TRBV2 to TRBJ1-1; TRBD1 might be the D (6 bases). The V end was cut by 6 bases, the J end by 4 bases, with 12 bases between. This CDR3 has 13 amino acids. Germline values: CDR1 SNHLY, CDR2 FYNNEI. The CDR3 reads CASRQGTGTEAFF. The CDR3 nucleotides are TGTGCCAGCAGACAGGGTACAGGCACTGAAGCTTTCTTT. Full variable domain (outside the CDR3, taken from reference TRBV2 and TRBJ1-1): EPEVTQTPSHQVTQMGQEVILRCVPISNHLYFYWYRQILGQKVEFLVSFYNNEISEKSEIFDDQFSVERPDGSNFTLKIRSTKLEDSAMYFCASRQGTGTEAFFGQGTRLTVV.

The rearrangement links TRBV7-3 to TRBJ2-3, with D possibly being TRBD2 (6 bases). Trimming took off 5 bases at V and 2 bases at J, with 20 bases between the two ends. CDR1 is SGHTA and CDR2 is FQGTGA in the germline V gene. This CDR3 has 17 residues. The CDR3 loop reads CASSPSRAEGYTDTQYF. CDR3 bases: TGTGCCAGCAGCCCGTCGCGGGCGGAGGGCTACACAGATACGCAGTATTTT. Full variable domain (remainder filled in from reference TRBV7-3 and TRBJ2-3): GAGVSQTPSNKVTEKGKYVELRCDPISGHTALYWYRQSLGQGPEFLIYFQGTGAADDSGLPNDRFFAVRPEGSVSTLKIQRTERGDSAVYLCASSPSRAEGYTDTQYFGPGTRLTVL.

This clonotype was seen more than once but under ten times. In DNA form, the CDR3 reads TGTGCCAGCAGTTACGGACAGGGCGGCGGTGAGCAGTTCTTC. Amino acid sequence: CASSYGQGGGEQFF. The chain joins TRBV6-6 to TRBJ2-7; 8 bases fit TRBD1. The last part of the DNA fits TRBJ2-1 better; the J call may be wrong. CDR1 is MNHNY, CDR2 SVGAGI, per germline (reference sequence). The CDR3 is 14 residues long.

This clonotype was counted only a few times. A read error may produce the germline difference seen at one junction end. The V call is TRBV7-6, the J call TRBJ2-5; possible D gene TRBD2, 6 bases. CDR1 and CDR2 (germline): SGHVS, FNYEAQ. CDR3 size: 15 residues. The CDR3 bases are TGTGCTAGCAGCTTAACGGGGGTCCTACAAGAGACCCAGTACTTC. It yields the protein CASSLTGVLQETQYF.

This clonotype was detected only a few times. The junction and the germline gene differ at one end; a read error may be behind it. The rearrangement links TRBV11-2 to TRBJ2-5, with D possibly matching TRBD1 (6 bases). CDR3 length equals 15 residues. Germline CDR1 reads SGHAT; CDR2 reads FQNNGV. DNA of the CDR3: TGTGCCAGCACCTTAGGGTGGACAGCTCGAGAGACCCAGTACTTC. It codes for CASTLGWTARETQYF. The entire variable domain, with the rest obtained from reference TRBV11-2 and TRBJ2-5, is as follows: EAGVAQSPRYKIIEKRQSVAFWCNPISGHATLYWYQQILGQGPKLLIQFQNNGVVDDSQLPKDRFSAERLKGVDSTLKIQPAKLEDSAVYLCASTLGWTARETQYFGPGTRLLVL.

This clonotype has at least ten counts. The chain couples TRBV28 to TRBJ2-2; TRBD2 matches 7 bases. J was trimmed by 2 bases and V by 3 bases; bases with no gene match: 6. This CDR3 is built from 16 residues. Germline V CDR1 and CDR2: MDHEN, SYDVKM. The CDR3 region has the DNA TGTGCCAGCAGTTTGTGGGGGGGGGACAACACCGGGGAGCTGTTTTTT. It translates to CASSLWGGDNTGELFF.

This clonotype was picked up many times. V is TRBV19 and J is TRBJ2-7; TRBD1 matches at 9 bases. The ends lost 6 bases at V and 2 bases at J; junction bases unmatched: 11. From germline, CDR1 is LNHDA and CDR2 SQIVND (reference sequence). This CDR3 spans 16 amino acids. In DNA, the CDR3 is TGTGCCAGTAGAGACCGGTCCGGGACAGGGCCCTACGAGCAGTACTTC. Translating gives CASRDRSGTGPYEQYF.

The chain links TRBV7-2 to TRBJ1-3; a possible D gene is TRBD1 (5 bases). Trimming pared 2 bases from V and 3 bases from J, leaving 8 bases between. CDR1 is SGHTA and CDR2 is FQGNSA in the germline V gene. The CDR3 extends over 14 amino acids. The CDR3 here is CASSLRGYGNTIYF. CDR3 nucleotide sequence: TGTGCCAGCAGCTTACGGGGGTATGGAAACACCATATATTTT.

The CDR3 DNA follows: TGTGCCAGCAGACTAGAGAACTCCTACGAGCAGTACTTC. This encodes CASRLENSYEQYF. V gene TRBV12-3 or TRBV12-4 combines with J gene TRBJ2-3, with D maybe TRBD2 (5 bases). The J call is uncertain, as TRBJ2-7 better fits the DNA end. The CDR3 runs 13 residues.

This clonotype was seen a handful of times. The chain joins TRBV7-6 to TRBJ2-5; 9 nucleotides match TRBD2. The closer fit of TRBJ2-7 to the DNA end suggests the J call may be wrong. Per the germline V gene, CDR1 is SGHVS and CDR2 is FNYEAQ. The length of the CDR3 is 15 residues. CDR3 in DNA: TGTGCCAGCAGCCTCTGGGGAGCGGGAGGTTACGAGCAGTACTTC. Its translation is CASSLWGAGGYEQYF.

This clonotype was seen a few times. V is TRBV7-6 and J is TRBJ2-7; the D is unclear. The CDR3 runs 10 residues. Germline CDR1 SGHVS, CDR2 FNYEAQ. Trimming took off 8 bases at V and 10 bases at J, with 12 bases between the two ends. Here the CDR3 reads CASRFPAQYF. The CDR3 DNA is TGTGCCAGCCGATTCCCCGCCCAGTACTTC.

This sequence joins TRBV28 and TRBJ2-3; 8 nucleotides line up with TRBD2. CDR3 length: 16 amino acids. Per the germline V gene, CDR1 is MDHEN and CDR2 is SYDVKM. Trimming at V came to 1 base and at J to 0 bases, leaving 3 bases not matched to a gene. CDR3 amino acids: CASSLSVAGSTDTQYF. CDR3 DNA sequence: TGTGCCAGCAGTTTATCAGTAGCGGGGAGCACAGATACGCAGTATTTT.